This passage covers 18 T cell receptor beta chains from one sample sequenced in a study of blood T cell repertoires in COVID-19. Libraries were prepared by immunoSEQ multiplex PCR; TCRdb keeps only in-frame clonotypes and omits some of them. The table has tens of thousands of clones, 85% seen once. The sample was peripheral blood. The receptors originated from a man older than 75 with acute or convalescent COVID-19.

This sequence joins TRBV7-9 and TRBJ1-3; D call uncertain. V lost 2 bases, J lost 3 bases, and 8 bases lay in between. CDR3 length: 14 residues. Germline CDR1 reads SEHNR; CDR2 reads FQNEAQ (reference sequence). In nucleotides, the CDR3 is TGTGCCAGCAGCTTATCCTCAGGTGGAAACACCATATATTTT. Its translation: CASSLSSGGNTIYF.

The chain has TRBV29-1 and TRBJ1-1, with unresolved D. This CDR3 contains 14 residues. The germline V gene has CDR1 SQVTM and CDR2 ANQGSEA. CDR3 sequence reads: CAGRQHLAETEAFF. CDR3 nucleotide sequence: TGCGCGGGCAGGCAGCACTTAGCCGAGACTGAAGCTTTCTTT.

A single count supports this clone. V gene TRBV10-2 combines with J gene TRBJ2-1; 9 positions match TRBD2. V lost 6 bases and J lost 5; bases outside the gene matches: 14. Germline V gives CDR1 WSHSY, CDR2 SAAADI. The CDR3 sequence is 17 residues long. The CDR3 bases are TGCGCCAGCAGCGACCTCCTTAGCGGGAGTGCTAACAATGAGCAGTTCTTC. It is translated as CASSDLLSGSANNEQFF.

This clone showed up just a few times. V and J are TRBV30 and TRBJ2-7, with TRBD1 identical over 8 bases. V was clipped by 0 bases and J by 0 bases; unmatched bases: 4. Germline V gene data show CDR1 as GTSNPN and CDR2 as SVGIG (reference sequence). This CDR3 region has 15 residues. In DNA, the CDR3 is TGTGCCTGGAGTGTAAGACAGGGGCTCTCCTACGAGCAGTACTTC. Its translation is CAWSVRQGLSYEQYF.

The chain joins TRBV18 to TRBJ1-2; D possibly corresponds to TRBD1 (5 bases). The germline V gene has CDR1 KGHSH and CDR2 LQKENI. The CDR3 contains 14 residues. The V end was cut by 2 bases, the J end by 7 bases, with 14 bases between. The CDR3 sequence: CASSPKIQGSGYTF. DNA for the CDR3: TGTGCCAGCTCACCAAAGATCCAGGGCTCTGGCTACACCTTC.

The chain employs TRBV11-3 and TRBJ1-2; 7 bases match TRBD1. J lost 4 bases, V lost 1 base, and 3 bases had no gene match. The CDR3 totals 14 residues. Germline V gene lookup returns CDR1 SGHNT and CDR2 YENEEA. CDR3 amino acids: CASSLGQGSYGYTF. Written as DNA, the CDR3 is TGTGCCAGCAGCTTAGGACAGGGCAGCTATGGCTACACCTTC.

V gene TRBV3-1 (or the pseudogene TRBV3-2) combines with J gene TRBJ2-7, with 8 bases identical to TRBD2. The CDR3 is 15 residues long. With 4 bases clipped from V and 5 bases from J, the junction kept 10 bases outside the gene matches. The germline V gene encodes CDR1 LGHDT and CDR2 YNNKEL (reference sequence). CDR3 loop: CASSRLAGLQHEQYF. Written as DNA, the CDR3 is TGTGCCAGCAGCCGATTAGCGGGATTACAACACGAGCAGTACTTC.

The rearrangement uses TRBV10-2 and TRBJ1-2; 8 nucleotides agree with TRBD1. There are 14 residues in the CDR3. With 8 bases clipped from V and 1 base from J, the junction kept 6 bases outside the gene matches. In germline, CDR1 is WSHSY, CDR2 SAAADI. The CDR3 sequence: CASSGQGHNYGYTF. The DNA of the CDR3 is TGCGCCAGCTCCGGACAGGGACATAACTATGGCTACACCTTC.

V gene TRBV6-5 combines with J gene TRBJ1-1, with 7 bases that match TRBD1. Germline CDR1 MNHEY, CDR2 SVGAGI. The J segment lost 2 bases and the V segment lost 6 bases, leaving 9 bases of the junction unmatched. The CDR3 is made up of 15 amino acids. The CDR3 DNA reads TGTGCCAGCAGGGACCAGGGACAGACAAACACTGAAGCTTTCTTT. Translated: CASRDQGQTNTEAFF.

This chain links TRBV19 with TRBJ1-5; the match to TRBD1 covers 12 bases. The V segment lost 10 bases and the J segment 5 bases; nucleotides outside the gene matches: 9. This CDR3 is 15 amino acids long. Per germline, CDR1 LNHDA and CDR2 SQIVND (reference sequence). CDR3 sequence (DNA): TGTGCCACCAGTCGGGACAGGGGGCTTTATCAGCCCCAGCATTTT. Amino acids: CATSRDRGLYQPQHF.

The chain recombines TRBV19 with TRBJ1-1; 9 nucleotides align to TRBD1. Germline V gene sequence: CDR1 LNHDA, CDR2 SQIVND (reference sequence). The CDR3 loop spans 17 amino acids. V shed 5 bases, J shed 0 bases, and the junction held 10 bases outside the gene matches. CDR3 bases: TGTGCCAGTAGTCTCCGGACAGGGGCCGTAATGAACACTGAAGCTTTCTTT. This encodes CASSLRTGAVMNTEAFF.

This clone came up once. The gene calls are TRBV27 and TRBJ1-5, with a weak D call TRBD1 (5 bases). Deletions cut 5 bases from V and 1 base from J, with 6 bases between. Germline values: CDR1 MNHEY, CDR2 SMNVEV (reference sequence). This CDR3 is 13 amino acids long. The chain's CDR3 is CASSPGSNQPQHF. CDR3 in DNA: TGTGCCAGCAGTCCAGGGAGCAATCAGCCCCAGCATTTT.

This chain links TRBV7-9 with TRBJ1-3; D gene ambiguous. Per the germline V gene, CDR1 is SEHNR and CDR2 is FQNEAQ (reference sequence). CDR3 length: 15 amino acids. Trimming removed 1 base at V and 3 bases at J, with 10 bases between. The CDR3 spells CASSLVGRFGNTIYF. CDR3 bases: TGTGCCAGCAGCTTAGTCGGCAGGTTTGGAAACACCATATATTTT.

The V and J genes are TRBV29-1 and TRBJ2-1, with 8 bases fitting TRBD1. Trimming removed 4 bases from V and 4 bases from J; junction bases left unmatched: 6. There are 14 residues in the CDR3. The germline CDR1 and CDR2 sequences are SQVTM and ANQGSEA. CDR3 nucleotide sequence: TGCAGCGTTGTTCAGGACAGGGCGTACAATGAGCAGTTCTTC. This sequence encodes CSVVQDRAYNEQFF.

This chain links TRBV2 with TRBJ1-1; D perhaps matches TRBD1 (5 bases). This CDR3 has 14 amino acids. Germline V gene lookup returns CDR1 SNHLY and CDR2 FYNNEI. Trimming cost V 5 bases and J 4 bases, with 14 bases left between them. The CDR3 loop is CASSFFQGGTEAFF. The CDR3 DNA follows: TGTGCCAGCAGTTTCTTTCAGGGAGGCACTGAAGCTTTCTTT.

The chain employs TRBV5-4 and TRBJ2-1, with a weak D call TRBD2 (5 bases). CDR1 and CDR2 from the germline V gene are SGHNT and YYREEE (reference sequence). The CDR3 consists of 16 residues. V lost 0 bases to trimming and J lost 2 bases, with 12 bases between them. CDR3: CASSLGTSRTYNEQFF. CDR3 nucleotides: TGTGCCAGCAGCTTGGGTACTAGTCGTACCTACAATGAGCAGTTCTTC.

The rearrangement joins TRBV10-3 to TRBJ2-1; TRBD1 agrees at 8 bases. Germline CDR1 ENHRY, CDR2 SYGVKD. Trimming at V came to 5 bases and at J to 8 bases, leaving 8 bases not matched to a gene. CDR3 size: 14 residues. CDR3 coding DNA: TGTGCCATCAGTTTCCAGGGGGCAGTCGATGAGCAGTTCTTC. It is translated as CAISFQGAVDEQFF.

The chain couples TRBV6-6 to TRBJ2-7; possible D gene TRBD1, 6 bases. Germline CDR1 reads MNHNY; CDR2 reads SVGAGI (reference sequence). CDR3 size: 16 residues. With 4 bases removed from V and 10 bases from J, the gap between germline ends came to 26 bases. CDR3 loop: CASSSQSGQLLRAQYF. The CDR3 DNA is TGTGCCAGCAGTTCCCAATCCGGACAGCTCCTACGAGCTCAGTACTTC.